This T cell receptor beta chain was retrieved from a study of T cell repertoires in cytomegalovirus infection. Study as a whole: A matching HLA type, together with CMV infection, was signaled by public TCR beta signatures.

Study-wide findings and caveats: The study found HLA-C-restricted CMV-specific TCR beta clonotypes dominating the ex vivo response.

About this clonotype: Its antigen is still unknown.

The germline gives CDR1 MNHEY, CDR2 SVGAGI. The V and J ends lost 0 bases and 5 bases respectively, with 16 bases between them. This CDR3 is 16 amino acids long. Via MiXCR, TCRdb re-called the reads, giving one row per CDR3 protein. Altogether roughly 730,000 distinct CDR3 sequences are present, roughly 30% being singletons, with the ten largest covering 15% to 20%. The source of this sequence is a human donor in good health (CMV status not recorded). Some clones in this sample may be carry-over from other donors' samples. The material sequenced was cultured PBMCs, taken from culture after CMV antigen stimulation. This chain uses TRBV6-5 with TRBJ1-2; possible D gene TRBD1, 6 bases. The chain's CDR3 is CASSYSGAAPQYGYTF. The CDR3 DNA reads as TGTGCCAGCAGTTACTCGGGGGCAGCCCCGCAGTATGGCTACACCTTC.